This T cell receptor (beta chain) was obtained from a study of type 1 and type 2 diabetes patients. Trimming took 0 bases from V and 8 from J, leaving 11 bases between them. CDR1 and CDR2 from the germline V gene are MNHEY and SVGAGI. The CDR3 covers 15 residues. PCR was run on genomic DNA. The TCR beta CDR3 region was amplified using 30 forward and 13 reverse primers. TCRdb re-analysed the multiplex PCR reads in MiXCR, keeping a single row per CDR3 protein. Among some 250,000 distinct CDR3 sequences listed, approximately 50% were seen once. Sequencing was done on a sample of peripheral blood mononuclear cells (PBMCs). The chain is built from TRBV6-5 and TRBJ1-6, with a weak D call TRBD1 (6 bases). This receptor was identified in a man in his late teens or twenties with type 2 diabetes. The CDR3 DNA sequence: TGTGCCAGCAGTTACTCGCGGGGGCCCTATTCACCCCTCCACTTT. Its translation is CASSYSRGPYSPLHF.